Included here is one T cell receptor (beta chain) sequence, with context. The antigen is undetermined. The sort gate was single viable CD3+CD4+CD8-CD45RO+ cells for memory CD4+ T cells. V shed 7 bases, J shed 4 bases, and the junction held 8 bases outside the gene matches. The CDR3 spans 13 residues. CDR1 and CDR2 from the germline V gene are SQVTM and ANQGSEA. The data were taken from a study of memory CD4+ T cells and cytomegalovirus serostatus. Overall study context: Of the healthy Belgian adults, several were CMV seropositive and around 22 seronegative. The study, taken as a whole, reports: CD4+ memory repertoires contained 67 of 164 reported CMV TCRbeta sequences. Suggested: most of the CMV-linked TCR signature lies in CD4+ memory cells.

Sequencing used immunoSEQ multiplex PCR; TCRdb keeps in-frame clones, though not all of them. In the table there are roughly 50,000 clones, approximately 86% of which are singletons. This clonotype was sampled from an adult in good health and CMV-seronegative. Some clones in this sample may be carry-over from other donors' samples. V usage is TRBV29-1 and J usage is TRBJ2-5; 8 nucleotides line up with TRBD1. Specimen: memory CD4+ T cells from blood. The CDR3 loop reads CSARQGSGETQYF. CDR3 DNA sequence: TGCAGCGCAAGACAGGGGTCCGGAGAGACCCAGTACTTC.